The clone carrying this T cell receptor beta chain was seen once. No antigen is known for it. This specimen belongs to a study of cytomegalovirus exposure and HLA in healthy donors. TCRdb's copy holds only in-frame clones and misses some; the assay was immunoSEQ multiplex PCR. This table has some 180,000 clones, around nine tenths appearing once. Study results and limitations: The listing of approximately 160 TCR beta chains classed them as cytomegalovirus-associated.

This receptor was taken from a man under 40 in good health and CMV-seropositive. Sequencing input: PBMCs.

The CDR3 region is CASSDGTGGGYEQYF. In DNA form, the CDR3 reads TGCGCCAGCAGCGATGGGACAGGGGGAGGCTACGAGCAGTACTTC. V gene TRBV5-1 combines with J gene TRBJ2-7, with 11 bases fitting TRBD1. This CDR3 contains 15 residues. V gave up 4 bases and J gave up 3 bases; unmatched junction bases: 6. Germline V gene sequence: CDR1 SGHRS, CDR2 YFSETQ.